Listed below are T cell receptor beta chains from one sample, sequenced in a study of T cell clonotyping in hematopoietic cell transplantation. Assay used: immunoSEQ multiplex PCR; TCRdb lists only in-frame clones, some missing. The table records fewer than 6,000 clones, 15% to 20% of them present only once. Sequenced here: PBMCs, sampled 180 days after allogeneic stem cell transplant. Receptors were obtained from a young adult male patient who had an allogeneic stem cell transplant, so the T cells may come from the graft donor. Some clones in this sample may be carry-over from other donors' samples. Each CDR3 is given with its conserved first and last residue.

J,V,CDR3
TRBJ2-7,TRBV30,CAWRVMSLAEYEQYF
TRBJ1-1,TRBV14,CASSQEEWPRTEAFF
TRBJ2-1,TRBV4-1,CASRTSGEVNEQFF
TRBJ1-1,TRBV30,CASDRAQSEAFF
TRBJ1-1,TRBV6-5,CASSYGGTEAFF
TRBJ1-6,TRBV6-5,CASSYQGFGNSPLHF
TRBJ1-5,TRBV30,CAWSTGGINQPQHF
TRBJ1-6,TRBV30,CAWSRGTYNSPLHF
TRBJ2-7,TRBV5-6,CASSGGPGLADYEQYF
TRBJ2-7,TRBV29-1,CSVEGSGTGGVEQYF
TRBJ1-1,TRBV30,CAWSVLSEAFF
TRBJ1-2,TRBV5-6,CASREVGGYTF
TRBJ2-7,TRBV28,CASSRRVDSYEQYF
TRBJ2-5,TRBV1,CTSSSTSLGSVETQYF
TRBJ2-3,TRBV30,CAWDTGGTSTDTQYF
TRBJ2-3,TRBV29-1,CSDQLRDTQYF
TRBJ1-2,TRBV10-3,CAISDIEGSNYGYTF
TRBJ1-2,TRBV30,CAWSVPGRSGYTF
TRBJ1-5,TRBV4-3,CASSHRTGFNQPQHF
TRBJ1-2,TRBV19,CASSIGQGADGYTF
TRBJ2-7,TRBV19,CASTPKFGGGYEQYF
TRBJ2-2,TRBV6-6,CASSWTPGGTGELFF
TRBJ1-2,TRBV20-1,CSAPSGNGYTF
TRBJ2-1,TRBV19,CASSISSGGPNEQFF
TRBJ1-2,TRBV4-2,CASSQERDSLGYTF
TRBJ1-2,TRBV30,CAWSINARAGGYTF
TRBJ2-3,TRBV5-1,CASSQADTQYF
TRBJ1-4,TRBV30,CAWSVRGNEKLFF
TRBJ1-2,TRBV5-1,CASSLKQGQGYTF
TRBJ1-1,TRBV30,CAWSVPWAAEAFF
TRBJ2-7,TRBV30,CAWSDGASYEQYF
TRBJ2-2,TRBV30,CAWRKGIPGELFF
TRBJ2-2,TRBV28,CASSPVAGAEGTGELFF
TRBJ1-2,TRBV30,CAWTGWDAGNYGYTF
TRBJ2-7,TRBV4-1,CASSQDLITTYEQYF
TRBJ1-2,TRBV30,CAWSTTGIGYTF
TRBJ1-4,TRBV30,CAWSVQHRKNEKLFF
TRBJ1-1,TRBV30,CAWNIVGAEAFF
TRBJ2-3,TRBV25-1,CASSEWDRTDTQYF
TRBJ2-1,TRBV6-1,CASSEGPETGEQFF
TRBJ1-1,TRBV4-3,CASSQEAETEAFF
TRBJ1-5,TRBV4-1,CASSQAPYQPQHF
TRBJ1-2,TRBV4-3,CASSQEAGPDYGYTF